The TCR beta chain described here comes from a study of early T cells in non-severe SARS-CoV-2 infection. CDR1 and CDR2 from the germline V gene are SSHAT and FNYEAQ (reference sequence). This CDR3 comprises 13 residues. V lost 4 bases and J lost 9; bases outside the gene matches: 7. The TCR library protocol was used to attach unique molecular identifiers. These identifiers were attached to individual cDNA molecules. TCRdb used MiXCR to reprocess the 5' RACE reads, holding one entry per CDR3 protein. The table includes 80,000 to 95,000 distinct CDR3 sequences, around 14% detected once. Study-wide findings and caveats: In VDJdb matching, anti-spike CD8 responses were favored while private and CD4 specificities went missing.

This clonotype came up many times. Its antigen is not identified. Sequenced input: whole blood. The clonotype comes from an adult who was a healthcare worker with PCR-confirmed SARS-CoV-2 infection or an uninfected control (not recorded which). The genes are TRBV7-7 and TRBJ2-5, with 8 nucleotides matching TRBD1. The CDR3 spells CASSSGGPIPQYF. In DNA, the CDR3 is TGTGCCAGCAGCTCAGGGGGCCCCATCCCCCAGTACTTC.